The present T cell receptor (beta chain) was sequenced within a study of blood T cell repertoires in COVID-19. Authors' data handling: Nucleated cell counts were estimated from reference gene primer amplification. Produced via immunoSEQ multiplex PCR; TCRdb's table is partial and in-frame only. V, J and clone size are those of that table, while D and trimming were read from the DNA. Here the sample spans around 240,000 clones, 75% to 85% being singletons. This CDR3 comprises 13 residues. Germline V lookup: CDR1 MNHEY, CDR2 SVGEGT. With 5 bases removed from V and 3 bases from J, the gap between germline ends came to 10 bases.

Sequencing was done on a sample of peripheral blood. The clonotype was recovered from a woman aged 40-49 years who had recovered from COVID-19. This sequence joins TRBV6-2 or TRBV6-3 and TRBJ1-1; possible D gene TRBD1, 6 bases. CDR3 amino acids: CASSQQGHTEAFF. The CDR3 coding sequence is TGTGCCAGCAGTCAACAGGGTCACACTGAAGCTTTCTTT.